The 18 T cell receptor beta chains presented below share a single source sample, sequenced in a study of blood T cells in healthy people across ages. Sample-barcoded 5' priming and a J-beta primer mix drove a second PCR of 7 to 11 cycles. TCRdb independently ran MiXCR on the 5' RACE reads; one entry per CDR3 protein. This table has about 690,000 distinct CDR3 sequences, around 43% appearing once. The sequenced sample consisted of blood. These receptors were taken from a man older than 75 in good health.

This clonotype was detected a few times. The chain couples TRBV29-1 to TRBJ1-1; perhaps TRBD1 as D (5 bases). This CDR3 spans 14 amino acids. Trimming took off 7 bases at V and 0 bases at J, with 15 bases between the two ends. Germline values: CDR1 SQVTM, CDR2 ANQGSEA. The DNA of the CDR3 is TGCAGCGGCGGGACTTCTACTATGAACACTGAAGCTTTCTTT. Its translation is CSGGTSTMNTEAFF.

The CDR3 nucleotides are TGTGCCAGCAGCCCTATCGAAGAGACCCAGTACTTC. It translates to CASSPIEETQYF. V usage is TRBV3-1 and J usage is TRBJ2-4, with D uncertain. The J call may be wrong; the DNA end is better matched by TRBJ2-5. The CDR3 sequence is 12 residues long. Germline V lookup: CDR1 LGHDT, CDR2 YNNKEL (reference sequence).

The rearrangement joins TRBV7-2 to TRBJ1-6, with 8 bases that match TRBD1. The ends lost 0 bases at V and 9 bases at J; junction bases unmatched: 7. The CDR3 loop spans 16 amino acids. Germline V gene data show CDR1 as SGHTA and CDR2 as FQGNSA. CDR3 sequence reads: CASSLAGGQEGSPLHF. CDR3 in DNA: TGTGCCAGCAGCTTAGCGGGGGGACAGGAGGGTTCACCCCTCCACTTT.

The chain couples TRBV7-2 to TRBJ2-3; no reliable D call. V was trimmed by 1 base and J by 4 bases, leaving 12 bases between them. CDR3 length: 15 residues. In germline, CDR1 is SGHTA, CDR2 FQGNSA. As DNA, the CDR3 is TGTGCCAGCAGCTTAGGGGCCCCAACCCCAGATACGCAGTATTTT. Protein: CASSLGAPTPDTQYF.

The gene calls are TRBV7-9 and TRBJ2-5; TRBD1 matches at 7 bases. The germline CDR1 and CDR2 sequences are SEHNR and FQNEAQ (reference sequence). This CDR3 has 16 residues. Trimming cost V 5 bases and J 5 bases; bases outside gene matches: 14. The CDR3 protein is CASSPRTQTGLETQYF. The CDR3 nucleotides are TGTGCCAGCAGCCCCCGAACCCAGACAGGGTTGGAGACCCAGTACTTC.

This chain connects TRBV4-3 to TRBJ2-1; D not certain. The end of the DNA aligns better with TRBJ2-7, so the J call may be wrong. The V gene's germline CDR1 is LGHNA and CDR2 YSLEER. The CDR3 spans 14 residues. The CDR3 sequence: CASSPEISYNEQYF. The CDR3 bases are TGCGCCAGCAGCCCAGAGATCTCCTACAATGAGCAGTACTTC.

The V and J genes are TRBV5-1 and TRBJ1-2; no clear D gene. The germline V and J ends were trimmed by 7 bases and 4 bases, with 11 bases remaining between them. The CDR3 runs to 12 residues. Germline assignment: CDR1 SGHRS and CDR2 YFSETQ. CDR3 sequence reads: CASGYSTYGYTF. The CDR3 DNA is TGCGCCAGCGGGTATTCGACCTATGGCTACACCTTC.

This clonotype showed up just a few times. The genes are TRBV20-1 and TRBJ2-3; possible D gene TRBD2, 6 bases. Trimming left V 2 bases short and J 3 bases short, with 15 bases between. Germline CDR1 and CDR2: DFQATT and SNEGSKA (reference sequence). This CDR3 has 15 residues. The CDR3 sequence is CSARISTGVTDTQYF. In nucleotides, the CDR3 is TGCAGTGCTAGAATCTCAACGGGAGTAACAGATACGCAGTATTTT.

The chain carries TRBV7-2 and TRBJ1-2, with a tentative D call TRBD1 (5 bases). Germline V gene data show CDR1 as SGHTA and CDR2 as FQGNSA. This CDR3 has 13 residues. Trimming shortened V by 9 bases and J by 4 bases, and 15 bases separated the two germline ends. The CDR3: CASMPDIVYGYTF. The DNA for the CDR3 is TGTGCCAGTATGCCGGACATTGTCTATGGCTACACCTTC.

This clonotype appeared a few times. CDR3 sequence: CASSPRFAGGSNTEAFF. DNA of the CDR3: TGTGCCAGCAGCCCCCGCTTTGCAGGGGGGTCGAACACTGAAGCTTTCTTT. This chain connects TRBV7-2 to TRBJ1-1; 7 bases match TRBD1. CDR1 SGHTA and CDR2 FQGNSA come from the germline V gene. CDR3 length: 17 residues. The J segment lost 1 base and the V segment lost 5 bases, leaving 13 bases of the junction unmatched.

Notes on this clonotype: A much larger clone lies one base from this, so it may be a read error. The chain has TRBV20-1 and TRBJ1-6; TRBD1 aligns across 12 bases. Germline V gene sequence: CDR1 DFQATT, CDR2 SNEGSKA (reference sequence). The CDR3 has 17 residues. CDR3 DNA sequence: TGCAATGCTCAGAGGCCGGGACAGGGGGCCCGTAATTCACCCCTCCACTTT. Translating it yields CNAQRPGQGARNSPLHF.

V gene TRBV12-3 or TRBV12-4 combines with J gene TRBJ1-2; no definite D call. This CDR3 has 13 amino acids. V shed 4 bases and J shed 4 bases, with 10 bases lying between them. Written as DNA, the CDR3 is TGTGCCAGCAGTTCCCCTGAGATCTATGGCTACACCTTC. Its protein is CASSSPEIYGYTF.

The V call is TRBV6-1, the J call TRBJ1-1; D is unclear. Trimming took off 2 bases at V and 3 bases at J, with 10 bases between the two ends. Germline V CDR1 and CDR2: MNHNS, SASEGT. CDR3 length: 14 residues. CDR3 in amino acids: CASSEWGRDTEAFF. The CDR3 region has the DNA TGTGCCAGCAGTGAATGGGGAAGGGACACTGAAGCTTTCTTT.

This clonotype was recorded a few times. The genes are TRBV11-3 and TRBJ2-2, with 8 bases identical to TRBD1. This CDR3 has 17 residues. Germline values: CDR1 SGHNT, CDR2 YENEEA. J gave up 1 base and V 2 bases, and 6 bases lay outside the gene matches. The CDR3 sequence: CASSLIGQGMNTGELFF. The CDR3 nucleotides read TGTGCCAGCAGCTTAATCGGACAGGGAATGAACACCGGGGAGCTGTTTTTT.

This clonotype was seen only a few times. This sequence joins TRBV28 and TRBJ2-7, with 7 nucleotides matching TRBD2. Trimming took 5 bases from V and 2 from J; bases not matched to a gene: 12. This CDR3 is built from 16 residues. Per germline, CDR1 MDHEN and CDR2 SYDVKM. The CDR3 DNA is TGTGCCAGCAGTACCCCCACTAGCGTAAACCCCTACGAGCAGTACTTC. It encodes CASSTPTSVNPYEQYF.

The V and J genes are TRBV11-3 and TRBJ2-1; D is uncertain. Deletions cut 5 bases from V and 8 bases from J, with 13 bases between. The germline CDR1 and CDR2 sequences are SGHNT and YENEEA. CDR3 length: 13 residues. The CDR3 DNA reads TGTGCCAGCAGCCATATGGATAGGGATGAGCAGTTCTTC. Translation: CASSHMDRDEQFF.

This clonotype was counted only a few times. This chain joins TRBV7-2 and TRBJ1-2; D unresolved. This CDR3 is built from 15 residues. With 4 bases removed from V and 0 bases from J, the gap between germline ends came to 12 bases. CDR1 is SGHTA and CDR2 is FQGNSA in the germline V gene. For the CDR3, the DNA is TGTGCCAGCAGCTCCAGAACGGCGGCTAACTATGGCTACACCTTC. It codes for CASSSRTAANYGYTF.

The DNA of the CDR3 is TGCGCCAGCAGCCTCAGTGCTGCGGCTAGGACTCGGATGGAGACCCAGTACTTC. This codes for CASSLSAAARTRMETQYF. The chain carries TRBV5-1 and TRBJ2-5; D is perhaps TRBD2 (5 bases). From germline, CDR1 is SGHRS and CDR2 YFSETQ. V was clipped by 4 bases and J by 5 bases, with 27 bases between them. CDR3 length: 18 amino acids.